This entry lists 9 T cell receptor beta chains sequenced from one sample in a study of human T cells and chemical hapten exposure (dated by TCRdb to about 2021). The time point label of this sample denotes: patch test 1, 2 weeks after DPC sensitization. Per the publication, the treatment or condition label means: therapeutic diphenylcyclopropenone sensitization with weekly scalp DPC. Library preparation used RACE. Sequencing took place on a NextSeq 500. TCRdb ran its own pipeline on the public reads, namely fastp trimming at Q25 and MiXCR clone calling, and kept in-frame beta chains. Each entry merges the rows of one CDR3 protein and shows their most common DNA and genes. Here the sample has 300,000 to 400,000 distinct CDR3 sequences; around 7% occur a single time. The ten largest make up 7.5% to 8.5% of the sample. The source was whole blood, collected in connection with sensitization to the hapten diphenylcyclopropenone (DPC). The receptors stem from a woman under 30 with alopecia areata. Some clones in this sample may be carry-over from other donors' samples.

This clonotype was recorded a few times. The chain combines TRBV7-9 with TRBJ2-3, with D perhaps matching TRBD1 (6 bases). Germline V gene sequence: CDR1 SEHNR, CDR2 FQNEAQ (reference sequence). There are 15 residues in the CDR3. The V gene lost 5 bases and the J gene lost 3 bases, with 15 bases spanning the gap. The CDR3 loop reads CASSAEGGSTDTQYF. CDR3 bases: TGTGCCAGCAGCGCGGAAGGGGGTAGTACAGATACGCAGTATTTT.

The chain employs TRBV5-4 and TRBJ2-6, with TRBD1 identical over 7 bases. CDR3 length equals 17 residues. With 4 bases clipped from V and 4 bases from J, the junction kept 11 bases outside the gene matches. Looked up from germline, CDR1 is SGHNT and CDR2 is YYREEE (reference sequence). The CDR3 DNA reads TGTGCCAGCAGCGTATCCGGGACAGAAACCGGGGCCAACGTCCTGACTTTC. This encodes CASSVSGTETGANVLTF.

The J gene is TRBJ2-7, the V gene TRBV9, with D perhaps assigned TRBD1 or TRBD2 (5 bases each). This CDR3 is 14 amino acids long. Germline V gene lookup returns CDR1 SGDLS and CDR2 YYNGEE. Trimming removed 0 bases from V and 3 bases from J, with 10 bases in between. The DNA of the CDR3 is TGTGCCAGCAGCGTAGTCGGGACCTTCTACGAGCAGTACTTC. Encoded protein: CASSVVGTFYEQYF.

The chain is built from TRBV6-5 and TRBJ1-5; 7 bases agree with TRBD1. The V and J ends lost 5 bases and 10 bases, in that order; junction bases with no gene match: 11. CDR3 length equals 14 residues. In germline, CDR1 is MNHEY, CDR2 SVGAGI. The CDR3 reads CASSPRQGIQPQHF. CDR3 DNA sequence: TGTGCCAGCAGTCCGAGACAGGGCATACAACCCCAGCATTTT.

This clonotype was observed many times. The V and J genes are TRBV10-3 and TRBJ2-2, with 7 nucleotides matching TRBD1. CDR3 length: 17 residues. Germline CDR1 ENHRY, CDR2 SYGVKD. V dropped 1 base and J dropped 4; count of bases not matched to a gene: 9. CDR3 residues: CAISEFQTGSGTGELFF. In nucleotides, the CDR3 is TGTGCCATCAGTGAGTTCCAGACAGGGAGCGGCACCGGGGAGCTGTTTTTT.

The chain has TRBV5-6 and TRBJ1-2; TRBD1 matches at 9 bases. Germline CDR1 and CDR2: SGHDT and YYEEEE. V trimming: 3 bases; J trimming: 8 bases; junction bases outside the gene matches: 14. There are 16 residues in the CDR3. The chain's CDR3 is CASSSKTGTGRGGYTF. DNA for the CDR3: TGTGCCAGCAGCTCCAAAACCGGGACAGGGAGAGGGGGCTACACCTTC.

This clonotype was detected a few times. The V and J genes are TRBV27 and TRBJ1-5, with D perhaps matching TRBD1 (6 bases). The CDR3 length is 14 residues. Trimming shortened V by 5 bases and J by 7 bases, and 15 bases separated the two germline ends. Germline-derived CDR1 and CDR2 are MNHEY and SMNVEV (reference sequence). The CDR3 spells CASSPTGLWQPQHF. CDR3 in DNA: TGTGCCAGCAGTCCGACAGGCCTCTGGCAGCCCCAGCATTTT.

This clonotype has ten or more counts. The genes are TRBV25-1 and TRBJ2-7; no clear D gene. There are 13 residues in the CDR3. Per germline, CDR1 MGHDK and CDR2 SYGVNS. The V end was cut by 2 bases, the J end by 2 bases, with 7 bases between. CDR3 in DNA: TGTGCCAGCAGTGAACCCGTGACCTACGAGCAGTACTTC. Its protein product is CASSEPVTYEQYF.

The chain links TRBV3-1 to TRBJ1-4, with D maybe TRBD1 (5 bases). Deletions cut 6 bases from V and 5 bases from J, with 16 bases between. This CDR3 spans 15 amino acids. Germline CDR1 is LGHDT and CDR2 is YNNKEL (reference sequence). The CDR3 bases are TGTGCCAGCAGTCCTAGCCAGGGAGGAAATGAAAAACTGTTTTTT. It yields the protein CASSPSQGGNEKLFF.